This T cell receptor (beta chain) was captured by sequencing in a study of blood T cell repertoires in COVID-19. This clone occurred once. Germline-derived CDR1 and CDR2 are SGHAT and FQNNGV. J lost 0 bases, V lost 1 base, and 9 bases had no gene match. This CDR3 is 18 amino acids long. Data came from immunoSEQ multiplex PCR; TCRdb stores just in-frame clones and leaves some out. This sample carries under 200,000 clones, about 80% of them seen once, and the ten largest clones take roughly 8.6%. Sequencing used peripheral blood. This TCR was recovered from a man aged 60 to 69 with acute or convalescent COVID-19. The rearrangement links TRBV11-2 to TRBJ1-3, with TRBD1 matching over 7 bases. The CDR3 loop reads CASSLGGDSRNSGNTIYF. CDR3 nucleotide sequence: TGTGCCAGCAGCTTAGGAGGGGACAGCAGAAACTCTGGAAACACCATATATTTT.